The clone carrying this TCR beta chain has just one count. The data were taken from a study of blood T cell repertoires in COVID-19. Authors' methods: For nucleated cells, counts were estimated from reference gene primer amplification. Data came from immunoSEQ multiplex PCR; TCRdb stores just in-frame clones and leaves some out. V and J calls and clone size come straight from that table; D and trimming were deduced from the DNA. Of approximately 400,000 clones listed, more than 75% were seen once; the top ten hold 1% to 1.5%. Trimming took off 2 bases at V and 0 bases at J, with 8 bases between the two ends. The CDR3 is 14 residues long. Germline V CDR1 and CDR2: SGHRS, YFSETQ.

The chain links TRBV5-1 to TRBJ1-1, with no clear D. This sequence originates from a man aged 25 to 40 who had recovered from COVID-19. Sequenced material: PBMCs or T cells enriched from blood (not recorded which). CDR3 sequence (DNA): TGCGCCAGCAGCTTCCGGGGTATGAACACTGAAGCTTTCTTT. It translates to CASSFRGMNTEAFF. The complete variable domain, with remaining parts taken from reference TRBV5-1 and TRBJ1-1, reads KAGVTQTPRYLIKTRGQQVTLSCSPISGHRSVSWYQQTPGQGLQFLFEYFSETQRNKGNFPGRFSGRQFSNSRSEMNVSTLELGDSALYLCASSFRGMNTEAFFGQGTRLTVV.